This T cell receptor (beta chain) originates from a study of response to subunit inactivated influenza vaccine. Findings of the study overall: The authors suggested that every seasonal influenza vaccination recruits few new T cells.

TCRdb redid the calling of the RT-PCR reads with MiXCR, one entry per CDR3 protein. The table lists around 480,000 distinct CDR3 sequences, approximately 15% of them singletons. As for this clonotype: Its cognate antigen is unknown.

The V and J ends lost 5 bases and 3 bases respectively, with 14 bases between them. This CDR3 is 14 amino acids long. Germline assignment: CDR1 MDHEN and CDR2 SYDVKM. V usage is TRBV28 and J usage is TRBJ2-7; possibly TRBD2 for D (6 bases). The receptor's source is a man aged 45-69 years who received an inactivated influenza vaccine. The specimen was CD4+ T cells sorted from PBMCs, collected about 24 months after vaccination. The CDR3 protein is CASSRHLGGYEQYF. The CDR3 nucleotides read TGTGCCAGCAGTAGACACCTCGGGGGCTACGAGCAGTACTTC. The complete variable domain, with remaining parts taken from reference TRBV28 and TRBJ2-7, reads DVKVTQSSRYLVKRTGEKVFLECVQDMDHENMFWYRQDPGLGLRLIYFSYDVKMKEKGDIPEGYSVSREKKERFSLILESASTNQTSMYLCASSRHLGGYEQYFGPGTRLTVT.